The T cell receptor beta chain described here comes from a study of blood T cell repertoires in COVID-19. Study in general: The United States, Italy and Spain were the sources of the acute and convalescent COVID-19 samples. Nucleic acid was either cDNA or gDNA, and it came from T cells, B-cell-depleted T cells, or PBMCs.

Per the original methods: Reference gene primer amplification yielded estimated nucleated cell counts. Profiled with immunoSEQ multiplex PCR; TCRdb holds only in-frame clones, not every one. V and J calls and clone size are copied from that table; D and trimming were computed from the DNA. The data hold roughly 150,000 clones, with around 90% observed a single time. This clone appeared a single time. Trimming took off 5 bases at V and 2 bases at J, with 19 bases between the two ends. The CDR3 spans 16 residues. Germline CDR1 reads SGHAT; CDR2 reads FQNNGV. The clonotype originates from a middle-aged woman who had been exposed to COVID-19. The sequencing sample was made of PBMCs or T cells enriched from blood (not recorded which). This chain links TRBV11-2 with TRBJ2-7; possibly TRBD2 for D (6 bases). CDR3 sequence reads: CASSPPVLAVTYEQYF. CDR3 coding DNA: TGTGCCAGCAGCCCCCCCGTGTTAGCGGTGACCTACGAGCAGTACTTC. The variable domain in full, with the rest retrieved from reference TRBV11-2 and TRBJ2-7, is EAGVAQSPRYKIIEKRQSVAFWCNPISGHATLYWYQQILGQGPKLLIQFQNNGVVDDSQLPKDRFSAERLKGVDSTLKIQPAKLEDSAVYLCASSPPVLAVTYEQYFGPGTRLTVT.